This T cell receptor (beta chain) was sequenced in a study of blood T cell repertoires in COVID-19. The germline V gene has CDR1 LNHDA and CDR2 SQIVND (reference sequence). V lost 3 bases to trimming and J lost 7 bases; unmatched junction nucleotides: 4. This CDR3 region has 13 residues. TCRdb's table, derived via immunoSEQ multiplex PCR, lists solely in-frame clones and lacks some. The sample lists around 110,000 clones, 70% to 90% occurring once. V gene TRBV19 combines with J gene TRBJ2-7, with 9 bases lining up with TRBD2. The sequence derives from a man aged 40-49 years with active or convalescent COVID-19. The sequencing sample was made of peripheral blood. The CDR3 loop reads CASSIGLAREQYF. The CDR3 DNA is TGTGCCAGTAGTATCGGACTAGCGCGGGAGCAGTACTTC.